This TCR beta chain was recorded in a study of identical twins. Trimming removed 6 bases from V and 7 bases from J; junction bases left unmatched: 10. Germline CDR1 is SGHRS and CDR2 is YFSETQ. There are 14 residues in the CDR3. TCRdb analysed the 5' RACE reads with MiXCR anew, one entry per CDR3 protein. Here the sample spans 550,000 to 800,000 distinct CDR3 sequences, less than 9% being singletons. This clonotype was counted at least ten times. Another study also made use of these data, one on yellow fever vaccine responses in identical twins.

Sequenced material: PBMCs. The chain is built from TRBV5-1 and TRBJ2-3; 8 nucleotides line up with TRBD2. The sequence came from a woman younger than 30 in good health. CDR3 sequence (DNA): TGCGCCAGCATCGACGGGTCGGGAGGGTATACGCAGTATTTT. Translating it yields CASIDGSGGYTQYF.